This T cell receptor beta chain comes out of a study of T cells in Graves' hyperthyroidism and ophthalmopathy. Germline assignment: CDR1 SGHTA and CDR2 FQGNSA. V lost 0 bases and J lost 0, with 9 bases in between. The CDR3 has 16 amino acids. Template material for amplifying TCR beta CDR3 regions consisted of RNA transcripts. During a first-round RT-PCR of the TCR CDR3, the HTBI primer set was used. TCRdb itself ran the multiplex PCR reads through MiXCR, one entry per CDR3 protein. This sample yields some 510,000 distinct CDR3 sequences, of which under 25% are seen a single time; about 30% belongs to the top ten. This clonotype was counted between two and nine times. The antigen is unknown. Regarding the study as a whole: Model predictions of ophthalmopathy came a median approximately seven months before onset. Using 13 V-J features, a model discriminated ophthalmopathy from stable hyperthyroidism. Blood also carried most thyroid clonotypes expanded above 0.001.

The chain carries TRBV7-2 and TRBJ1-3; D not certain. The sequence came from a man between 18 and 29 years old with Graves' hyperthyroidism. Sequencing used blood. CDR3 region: CASSLAPGFSGNTIYF. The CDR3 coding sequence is TGTGCCAGCAGCTTAGCTCCGGGATTCTCTGGAAACACCATATATTTT.